Listed below are T cell receptor beta chains from one sample, sequenced in a study of blood T cell repertoires in COVID-19. Only in-frame clones appear in the TCRdb table, and some are missing; sequencing was by immunoSEQ multiplex PCR. The data hold about 380,000 clones, with 89% observed a single time. Sequencing used peripheral blood. Receptors originate from a man in his forties with acute or convalescent COVID-19. CDR3s include the opening cysteine and the closing phenylalanine or tryptophan. A D gene is named only where the DNA matches it firmly. Clone size, where shown, is once, few, many, or a class for clones that have expanded.

d_gene: TRBD1; abundance: -; j_gene: TRBJ2-1; v_gene: TRBV7-8; CDR3aa: CASSLSGQGANEQFF; CDR3nt: TGTGCCAGCAGCTTAAGCGGACAGGGGGCGAATGAGCAGTTCTTC
d_gene: -; abundance: -; j_gene: TRBJ2-3; v_gene: TRBV5-8; CDR3aa: CASSPGTISTDTQYF; CDR3nt: TGTGCCAGCAGCCCGGGGACAATAAGCACAGATACGCAGTATTTT
d_gene: -; abundance: -; j_gene: TRBJ2-3; v_gene: TRBV27; CDR3aa: CASRNRDFTLETVDTQYF; CDR3nt: TGTGCCAGCAGAAACCGGGACTTCACGTTAGAGACCGTAGATACGCAGTATTTT
d_gene: TRBD2; abundance: -; j_gene: TRBJ2-3; v_gene: TRBV2; CDR3aa: CASSESRGSSTDTQYF; CDR3nt: TGTGCCAGCAGTGAATCTCGCGGGAGCTCCACAGATACGCAGTATTTT
d_gene: -; abundance: -; j_gene: TRBJ1-1; v_gene: TRBV20-1; CDR3aa: CSARERTEAFF; CDR3nt: TGCAGTGCTAGAGAGAGGACTGAAGCTTTCTTT
d_gene: -; abundance: -; j_gene: TRBJ1-6; v_gene: TRBV5-4; CDR3aa: CASSFADYNSPLHF; CDR3nt: TGTGCCAGCAGCTTCGCAGATTATAATTCACCCCTCCACTTT
d_gene: -; abundance: -; j_gene: TRBJ2-3; v_gene: TRBV27; CDR3aa: CASMSVGTDTQYF; CDR3nt: TGTGCCAGCATGTCGGTCGGCACAGATACGCAGTATTTT
d_gene: -; abundance: -; j_gene: TRBJ1-4; v_gene: TRBV5-1; CDR3aa: CASSLVGAGDGEKLFF; CDR3nt: TGCGCCAGCAGCTTGGTCGGGGCAGGGGATGGCGAAAAACTGTTTTTT
d_gene: TRBD2; abundance: -; j_gene: TRBJ2-1; v_gene: TRBV27; CDR3aa: CASSGTSGYNEQFF; CDR3nt: TGTGCCAGCAGTGGGACTAGCGGGTACAATGAGCAGTTCTTC
d_gene: TRBD2; abundance: -; j_gene: TRBJ2-3; v_gene: TRBV19; CDR3aa: CASRHSRTSGSGGDTQYF; CDR3nt: TGTGCCAGCCGCCATTCGCGGACTAGCGGATCCGGGGGGGATACGCAGTATTTT
d_gene: TRBD2; abundance: -; j_gene: TRBJ2-1; v_gene: TRBV19; CDR3aa: CASSIRSAVLAGGKGEQFF; CDR3nt: TGTGCCAGTAGTATCCGATCTGCTGTTTTAGCGGGAGGGAAAGGTGAGCAGTTCTTC
d_gene: TRBD1; abundance: -; j_gene: TRBJ2-7; v_gene: TRBV2; CDR3aa: CASSGDRPSYEQYF; CDR3nt: TGTGCCAGCAGTGGGGACAGACCCTCCTACGAGCAGTACTTC
d_gene: -; abundance: once; j_gene: TRBJ2-7; v_gene: TRBV7-9; CDR3aa: CASSPTGIYEQYF; CDR3nt: TGTGCCAGCAGCCCAACAGGGATCTACGAGCAGTACTTC
d_gene: -; abundance: -; j_gene: TRBJ2-7; v_gene: TRBV11-2; CDR3aa: CASSSAPGVRQEKYF; CDR3nt: TGTGCCAGCAGCTCCGCTCCAGGGGTCAGACAGGAGAAGTACTTC
d_gene: -; abundance: -; j_gene: TRBJ1-1; v_gene: TRBV19; CDR3aa: CASSIDRRRAPEAFF; CDR3nt: TGTGCCAGTAGTATAGATCGTCGGAGGGCCCCTGAAGCTTTCTTT
d_gene: -; abundance: -; j_gene: TRBJ1-5; v_gene: TRBV7-9; CDR3aa: CASSLPRTANNQPQHF; CDR3nt: TGTGCCAGCAGCTTACCCCGGACAGCCAACAATCAGCCCCAGCATTTT
d_gene: TRBD1; abundance: once; j_gene: TRBJ2-6; v_gene: TRBV29-1; CDR3aa: CSVGGQGTIGANVLTF; CDR3nt: TGCAGCGTTGGGGGACAGGGTACGATTGGGGCCAACGTCCTGACTTTC
d_gene: -; abundance: -; j_gene: TRBJ2-5; v_gene: TRBV5-4; CDR3aa: CASSPDRNRAQYF; CDR3nt: TGTGCCAGCAGCCCCGACAGAAATCGGGCCCAGTACTTC
d_gene: -; abundance: -; j_gene: TRBJ1-2; v_gene: TRBV9; CDR3aa: CASSVRGEDYGYTF; CDR3nt: TGTGCCAGCAGCGTACGAGGGGAGGACTATGGCTACACCTTC
d_gene: -; abundance: -; j_gene: TRBJ1-2; v_gene: TRBV7-6; CDR3aa: CASSPGGGPTPHGYTF; CDR3nt: TGTGCCAGCAGCCCGGGGGGTGGCCCTACGCCCCATGGCTACACCTTC
d_gene: -; abundance: -; j_gene: TRBJ2-3; v_gene: TRBV13; CDR3aa: CASSLRRVPDTQYF; CDR3nt: TGTGCCAGCAGTCTCCGGCGGGTCCCAGATACGCAGTATTTT
d_gene: -; abundance: -; j_gene: TRBJ2-7; v_gene: TRBV28; CDR3aa: CASSNLQSYEQYF; CDR3nt: TGTGCCAGCAGCAATCTACAGTCCTACGAGCAGTACTTC
d_gene: -; abundance: -; j_gene: TRBJ2-2; v_gene: TRBV7-9; CDR3aa: CASRQRTEITGELFF; CDR3nt: TGTGCCAGCAGGCAACGGACTGAAATCACCGGGGAGCTGTTTTTT
d_gene: -; abundance: few; j_gene: TRBJ1-2; v_gene: TRBV5-6; CDR3aa: CASTNLVRSNYGYTF; CDR3nt: TGTGCCAGCACAAATTTGGTACGCAGTAACTATGGCTACACCTTC
d_gene: -; abundance: -; j_gene: TRBJ1-5; v_gene: TRBV2; CDR3aa: CASGSLRGGNQPQHF; CDR3nt: TGTGCCAGCGGATCTTTGCGGGGTGGCAATCAGCCCCAGCATTTT
d_gene: -; abundance: -; j_gene: TRBJ1-1; v_gene: TRBV2; CDR3aa: CASRGGTEAFF; CDR3nt: TGTGCCAGCAGGGGGGGCACTGAAGCTTTCTTT
d_gene: TRBD2; abundance: few; j_gene: TRBJ2-5; v_gene: TRBV30; CDR3aa: CAWSVLAGPWETQYF; CDR3nt: TGTGCCTGGAGTGTACTAGCGGGCCCTTGGGAGACCCAGTACTTC
d_gene: TRBD2; abundance: -; j_gene: TRBJ2-2; v_gene: TRBV19; CDR3aa: CASSTSGSADTGELFF; CDR3nt: TGTGCCAGTAGCACTAGCGGGAGTGCCGACACCGGGGAGCTGTTTTTT
d_gene: -; abundance: -; j_gene: TRBJ2-3; v_gene: TRBV2; CDR3aa: CASNGQFTDTQYF; CDR3nt: TGTGCCAGCAACGGACAGTTCACAGATACGCAGTATTTT
d_gene: -; abundance: -; j_gene: TRBJ1-1; v_gene: TRBV2; CDR3aa: CASTGGYTEAFF; CDR3nt: TGTGCCAGCACGGGGGGTTATACTGAAGCTTTCTTT
d_gene: -; abundance: few; j_gene: TRBJ1-6; v_gene: TRBV2; CDR3aa: CASSEIGQVNSPLHF; CDR3nt: TGTGCCAGCAGTGAAATCGGACAAGTAAATTCACCCCTCCACTTT
d_gene: -; abundance: -; j_gene: TRBJ1-2; v_gene: TRBV4-1; CDR3aa: CASSQEGGRQPANYGYTF; CDR3nt: TGCGCCAGCAGCCAAGAAGGGGGACGACAGCCAGCTAACTATGGCTACACCTTC
d_gene: TRBD1; abundance: -; j_gene: TRBJ1-2; v_gene: TRBV7-8; CDR3aa: CASSQRQGLAGYTF; CDR3nt: TGTGCCAGCAGCCAACGACAGGGTCTAGCTGGCTACACCTTC
d_gene: -; abundance: -; j_gene: TRBJ1-1; v_gene: TRBV10-3; CDR3aa: CAISVKRGNTEAFF; CDR3nt: TGTGCCATCAGTGTGAAGCGAGGGAACACTGAAGCTTTCTTT
d_gene: -; abundance: -; j_gene: TRBJ2-7; v_gene: TRBV4-1; CDR3aa: CASNAISGPGHEQYF; CDR3nt: TGCGCCAGCAACGCCATTAGCGGCCCGGGCCACGAGCAGTACTTC
d_gene: -; abundance: few; j_gene: TRBJ1-1; v_gene: TRBV4-1; CDR3aa: CASSQSRARGRPEAFF; CDR3nt: TGCGCCAGCAGCCAAAGTCGGGCGCGGGGTCGCCCTGAAGCTTTCTTT
d_gene: TRBD2; abundance: -; j_gene: TRBJ2-1; v_gene: TRBV7-9; CDR3aa: CASSFWTSGSNEQFF; CDR3nt: TGTGCCAGCAGCTTTTGGACTAGCGGGAGCAATGAGCAGTTCTTC
d_gene: -; abundance: -; j_gene: TRBJ1-3; v_gene: TRBV9; CDR3aa: CASSVTLGNTIYF; CDR3nt: TGTGCCAGCAGCGTGACACTTGGAAACACCATATATTTT
d_gene: -; abundance: -; j_gene: TRBJ2-1; v_gene: TRBV7-8; CDR3aa: CASSFSPQGLSIYNEQFF; CDR3nt: TGTGCCAGCAGCTTTTCGCCCCAGGGATTGTCGATATACAATGAGCAGTTCTTC
d_gene: -; abundance: -; j_gene: TRBJ1-2; v_gene: TRBV19; CDR3aa: CASSVTGILNYGYTF; CDR3nt: TGTGCCAGTAGTGTCACAGGGATTCTTAACTATGGCTACACCTTC
d_gene: TRBD1; abundance: few; j_gene: TRBJ1-2; v_gene: TRBV4-3; CDR3aa: CASSQDGQGQGYTF; CDR3nt: TGCGCCAGCAGCCAAGATGGGCAGGGACAGGGCTACACCTTC
d_gene: -; abundance: -; j_gene: TRBJ2-1; v_gene: TRBV4-3; CDR3aa: CASSLLKRTYNEQFF; CDR3nt: TGCGCCAGCAGCCTCCTCAAGCGAACCTACAATGAGCAGTTCTTC
d_gene: TRBD1; abundance: -; j_gene: TRBJ1-4; v_gene: TRBV28; CDR3aa: CASSLTVDRVNEKLFF; CDR3nt: TGTGCCAGCAGTTTAACCGTCGACAGGGTTAATGAAAAACTGTTTTTT
d_gene: -; abundance: -; j_gene: TRBJ2-7; v_gene: TRBV5-4; CDR3aa: CASSPEGASHSSYEQYF; CDR3nt: TGTGCCAGCAGCCCGGAGGGGGCGTCCCATAGCTCCTACGAGCAGTACTTC